This TCR beta chain comes out of a study of cytomegalovirus exposure and HLA in healthy donors. The CDR3 runs to 12 residues. Germline V gives CDR1 SEHNR, CDR2 FQNEAQ (reference sequence). Trimming left V 4 bases short and J 6 bases short, with 10 bases between. PCR used 60 Vbeta primers and 13 Jbeta primers. Assay used: immunoSEQ multiplex PCR; TCRdb lists only in-frame clones, some missing. Here the sample spans 160,000 or so clones, about three quarters being singletons. This clonotype was sampled from a man aged 35 to 55 in good health and CMV-seronegative. This chain links TRBV7-9 with TRBJ2-7, with D perhaps matching TRBD2 (5 bases). Sequencing was performed on PBMCs. The CDR3 DNA is TGTGCCAGCAGCTCCACTAGGCGCGAGCAGTACTTC. Encoded protein: CASSSTRREQYF.